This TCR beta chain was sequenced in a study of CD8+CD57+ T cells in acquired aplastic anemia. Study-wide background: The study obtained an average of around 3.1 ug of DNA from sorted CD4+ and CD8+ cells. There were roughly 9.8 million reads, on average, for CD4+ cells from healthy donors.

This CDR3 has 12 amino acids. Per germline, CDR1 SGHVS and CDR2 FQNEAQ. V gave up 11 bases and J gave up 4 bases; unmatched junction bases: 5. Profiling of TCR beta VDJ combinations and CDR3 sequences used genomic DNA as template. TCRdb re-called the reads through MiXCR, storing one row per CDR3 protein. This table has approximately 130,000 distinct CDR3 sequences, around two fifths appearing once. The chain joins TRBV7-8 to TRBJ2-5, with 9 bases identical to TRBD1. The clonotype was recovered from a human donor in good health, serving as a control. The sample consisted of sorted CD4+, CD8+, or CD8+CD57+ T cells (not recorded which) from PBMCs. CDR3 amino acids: CAGGQGGETQYF. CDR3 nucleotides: TGTGCCGGGGGACAGGGTGGAGAGACCCAGTACTTC. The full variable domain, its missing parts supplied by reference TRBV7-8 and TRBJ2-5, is GAGVSQSPRYKVAKRGQDVALRCDPISGHVSLFWYQQALGQGPEFLTYFQNEAQLDKSGLPSDRFFAERPEGSVSTLKIQRTQQEDSAVYLCAGGQGGETQYFGPGTRLLVL.